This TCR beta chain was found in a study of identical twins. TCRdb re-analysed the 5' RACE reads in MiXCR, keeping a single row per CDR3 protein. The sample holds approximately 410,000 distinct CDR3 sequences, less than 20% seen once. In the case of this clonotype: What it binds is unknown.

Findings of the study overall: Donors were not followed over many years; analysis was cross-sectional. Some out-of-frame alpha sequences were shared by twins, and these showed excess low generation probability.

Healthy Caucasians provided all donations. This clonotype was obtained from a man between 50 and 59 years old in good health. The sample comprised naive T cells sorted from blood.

CDR3 in DNA: TGTGCCAGCAGCTTGCTAGCGGGGGGGACCCGCTCCTACAATGAGCAGTTCTTC. Its protein is CASSLLAGGTRSYNEQFF. The chain has TRBV5-6 and TRBJ2-1, with 12 bases matching TRBD2. This CDR3 spans 18 amino acids. Trimming cost V 1 base and J 0 bases; bases outside gene matches: 5. Looked up from germline, CDR1 is SGHDT and CDR2 is YYEEEE.